This T cell receptor beta chain was profiled in a study of chronic HIV infection and antiretroviral therapy. MiXCR was run by TCRdb on the 5' RACE reads, yielding one entry per CDR3 protein. The table has about 38,000 distinct CDR3 sequences, 8.2% seen once. With 4 bases removed from V and 4 bases from J, the gap between germline ends came to 11 bases. This CDR3 has 13 amino acids. Germline V gives CDR1 ENHRY, CDR2 SYGVKD. The chain employs TRBV10-3 and TRBJ2-7; D unresolved. The sequenced sample was peripheral blood. The receptor was derived from an adult who had HIV and had not received antiretroviral therapy, or was an uninfected healthy control (not recorded which). In DNA, the CDR3 is TGTGCCATCAGTGCAAATCGACGGTACGAGCAGTACTTC. This codes for CAISANRRYEQYF.